This TCR beta chain came from a study of beta chain features in type 1 diabetes. Reverse transcribing all isolated RNA meant expressed TCRB transcripts were sequenced. Produced via immunoSEQ multiplex PCR; TCRdb's table is partial and in-frame only. The sample has about 150,000 clones; 10% to 15% are singletons. Findings and caveats of the study: The naive, central memory and Treg TCRB repertoires of patients appeared to be more similar to one another than those of healthy donors. Patients with Type 1 diabetes showed moderately but significantly shorter TCRB CDR3s in all four CD4+ subsets.

With 6 bases removed from V and 3 bases from J, the gap between germline ends came to 18 bases. Germline V gene sequence: CDR1 GTSNPN, CDR2 SVGIG (reference sequence). This CDR3 is built from 16 residues. This clone was seen a few times. Its antigen is not identified. Other DNA sequences from this sample encode an identical CDR3 as well. This TCR was sampled from a man aged 18-30 years with type 1 diabetes. The chain links TRBV30 to TRBJ2-6; tentatively, D is TRBD2 (6 bases). Sequencing input: central memory CD4+ T cells from blood. The CDR3 here is CACPPAGVGGANVLTF. In nucleotides, the CDR3 is TGTGCCTGCCCCCCAGCGGGTGTCGGTGGGGCCAACGTCCTGACTTTC.